This TCR beta chain was recorded in a study of blood T cell repertoires in COVID-19. In the study overall: Both acute and convalescent COVID-19 samples were obtained from the United States, Italy and Spain.

Clones were read by immunoSEQ multiplex PCR, and TCRdb kept only the in-frame ones, dropping some. The sample includes about 120,000 clones, 90% of them seen just once. The CDR3 loop spans 17 amino acids. J gave up 4 bases and V 6 bases, and 14 bases lay outside the gene matches. Germline V CDR1 and CDR2: KGHSH, LQKENI. The sequencing input was peripheral blood. J is TRBJ2-1 and V is TRBV18; TRBD2 matches 8 bases. This TCR came from an older woman with COVID-19, enrolled during active disease. As DNA, the CDR3 is TGTGCCAGCTCGCTGGCTAAGAGCGGGGGAGGATACAATGAGCAGTTCTTC. Residues: CASSLAKSGGGYNEQFF.